This is a list of T cell receptor beta chains from one sample in a study of blood T cell repertoires in COVID-19. Here immunoSEQ multiplex PCR was the method, and the copy in TCRdb shows in-frame clones only, minus some. The table has approximately 230,000 clones, 87% seen once. The sequenced material came from peripheral blood. These receptors were obtained from a man aged 18 to 30 with active or convalescent COVID-19. The conserved cysteine and the conserved F or W are not part of the CDR3 here. Fields, in order: J gene, V gene, CDR3 protein.

J: TRBJ1-1; V: TRBV13; CDR3: ASSSAPGGGNTEAF
J: TRBJ1-1; V: TRBV5-1; CDR3: ASSLTGVPYTEAF
J: TRBJ1-2; V: TRBV19; CDR3: ASSTPAGIYGYT
J: TRBJ2-5; V: TRBV14; CDR3: ASSQEFSGIQETQY
J: TRBJ2-7; V: TRBV12-1; CDR3: ASSFRFALPGLGTSGDYEQY
J: TRBJ1-3; V: TRBV12-2; CDR3: ASRGGAGPNSGNTIY
J: TRBJ2-7; V: TRBV3-1/TRBV3-2; CDR3: ASSQSGYEQY
J: TRBJ1-2; V: TRBV18; CDR3: ASSPPTGGGYT
J: TRBJ1-2; V: TRBV5-6; CDR3: ASSSSLGQGEGGYT
J: TRBJ1-5; V: TRBV28; CDR3: ASSLSSSPQH
J: TRBJ2-2; V: TRBV6-6; CDR3: ASSPLWTSEVTGELF
J: TRBJ1-6; V: TRBV4-1; CDR3: ASSQQQGATLH
J: TRBJ2-6; V: TRBV27; CDR3: ASSSGGFGANVLT
J: TRBJ1-2; V: TRBV5-1; CDR3: ASWNTVSNYGYT
J: TRBJ2-1; V: TRBV6-5; CDR3: ASSYGVPNEQF
J: TRBJ1-2; V: TRBV15; CDR3: ATSRGLDSLHGYT
J: TRBJ2-7; V: TRBV19; CDR3: ASSLAGGPLKAPYEQY
J: TRBJ2-3; V: TRBV24-1; CDR3: ATSEPLAGADTQY